The 27 T cell receptor beta chains below come from one sample, sequenced in a study of technical replicates of blood from a handful of donors. Repertoires were generated with immunoSEQ multiplex PCR, while TCRdb's copy carries only in-frame clones and drops some. Of approximately 100,000 clones listed, approximately 95% are singletons. The sequenced sample was T cells isolated from PBMCs. These receptors were collected from a human donor in good health.

The chain uses TRBV6-5 and TRBJ2-5; D unresolved. CDR1 and CDR2 from the germline V gene are MNHEY and SVGAGI. Trimming cost V 2 bases and J 5 bases, with 15 bases left between them. The CDR3 consists of 15 residues. The CDR3 loop reads CASSYTQTGVETQYF. CDR3 bases: TGTGCCAGCAGTTACACCCAGACTGGAGTGGAGACCCAGTACTTC.

A single count supports this clone. The chain uses TRBV27 and TRBJ2-1, with 13 bases fitting TRBD2. The V gene end was trimmed by 3 bases and the J gene end by 8 bases; junction bases not matched to a gene: 13. Germline values: CDR1 MNHEY, CDR2 SMNVEV (reference sequence). CDR3 size: 18 residues. CDR3 residues: CASSFLGLAGIGFYEQFF. CDR3 in DNA: TGTGCCAGCAGTTTTTTGGGACTAGCGGGAATCGGTTTCTATGAGCAGTTCTTC.

V usage is TRBV10-3 and J usage is TRBJ1-1; tentatively, D is TRBD1 (6 bases). The CDR3 has 14 residues. CDR1 is ENHRY and CDR2 is SYGVKD in the germline V gene. The V end lost 4 bases, the J end lost 1 base, and 10 bases lay between the germline ends. In DNA, the CDR3 is TGTGCCATCAGTGTGGACAGTGGGAACACTGAAGCTTTCTTT. This translates into CAISVDSGNTEAFF.

The chain carries TRBV7-3 and TRBJ2-5; TRBD1 is a possible D gene (6 bases). Germline V gene sequence: CDR1 SGHTA, CDR2 FQGTGA. Trimming pared 1 base from V and 4 bases from J, leaving 13 bases between. CDR3 length: 15 residues. The chain's CDR3 is CASSLIGGRGETQYF. The CDR3 DNA follows: TGTGCCAGCAGCTTAATAGGCGGCAGGGGAGAGACCCAGTACTTC.

The chain couples TRBV11-2 to TRBJ2-7; TRBD1 might be the D (6 bases). V gave up 1 base and J gave up 5 bases, with 12 bases separating them. Germline lookup yields CDR1 SGHAT and CDR2 FQNNGV. This CDR3 is 14 amino acids long. The chain's CDR3 is CASSLAHYRDEQYF. CDR3 nucleotides: TGTGCCAGCAGCTTAGCACACTACAGGGACGAGCAGTACTTC.

This clone appeared once. This sequence joins TRBV6-6 and TRBJ2-7; D unresolved. CDR3 length equals 14 residues. CDR1 is MNHNY, CDR2 SVGAGI, per germline (reference sequence). Trimming took off 0 bases at V and 0 bases at J, with 6 bases between the two ends. The DNA of the CDR3 is TGTGCCAGCAGTTACTCCCTGAGCTCCTACGAGCAGTACTTC. It yields the protein CASSYSLSSYEQYF.

The gene calls are TRBV4-1 and TRBJ2-2; 7 bases agree with TRBD2. Looked up from germline, CDR1 is MGHRA and CDR2 is YSYEKL. The CDR3 covers 14 residues. V dropped 2 bases and J dropped 6; count of bases not matched to a gene: 3. The CDR3 nucleotides read TGCGCCAGCAGCCAACTGGCGGGAGCCGGGGAGCTGTTTTTT. Amino acids: CASSQLAGAGELFF.

The chain has TRBV19 and TRBJ2-3; 10 bases are a match to TRBD2. The CDR3 has 15 amino acids. With 5 bases clipped from V and 6 bases from J, the junction kept 8 bases outside the gene matches. Per the germline V gene, CDR1 is LNHDA and CDR2 is SQIVND (reference sequence). CDR3 DNA: TGTGCCAGTAGTTCCCTAGCGGGAGCCCCCGATACGCAGTATTTT. Its translation: CASSSLAGAPDTQYF.

The chain combines TRBV2 with TRBJ1-1; D is possibly TRBD1 (5 bases). CDR1 is SNHLY and CDR2 is FYNNEI in the germline V gene. V lost 5 bases to trimming and J lost 4 bases, with 14 bases between them. This CDR3 region has 14 residues. The CDR3 here is CASSIRQRLTEAFF. CDR3 sequence (DNA): TGTGCCAGCAGTATTCGACAGAGGCTCACTGAAGCTTTCTTT.

The J gene is TRBJ2-2, the V gene TRBV27; D remains unclear. Germline V gene lookup returns CDR1 MNHEY and CDR2 SMNVEV (reference sequence). Between the trimmed V and J ends, which lost 3 bases and 2 bases, there was a span of 7 bases. The CDR3 spans 14 residues. The DNA of the CDR3 is TGTGCCAGCAGTTTCCGAGAAAACACCGGGGAGCTGTTTTTT. Its protein is CASSFRENTGELFF.

The V call is TRBV7-9, the J call TRBJ2-7, with TRBD1 identical over 8 bases. This CDR3 is built from 14 residues. CDR1 is SEHNR, CDR2 FQNEAQ, per germline (reference sequence). Unmatched junction bases numbered 6, after V lost 1 base and J lost 7 bases. The CDR3: CASSLGTGPLEQYF. For the CDR3, the DNA is TGTGCCAGCAGCTTAGGGACAGGGCCCCTAGAGCAGTACTTC.

The chain has TRBV28 and TRBJ2-1, with 10 bases identical to TRBD2. V was clipped by 6 bases and J by 8 bases; unmatched bases: 16. This CDR3 region has 17 residues. The germline V gene encodes CDR1 MDHEN and CDR2 SYDVKM. The CDR3 coding sequence is TGTGCCAGCAGCCCCCCTAGCGGGAGTGTCGTTAACGATGAGCAGTTCTTC. Encoded protein: CASSPPSGSVVNDEQFF.

The gene calls are TRBV5-1 and TRBJ2-7; 12 nucleotides align to TRBD2. CDR3 size: 15 residues. J gave up 4 bases and V 6 bases, and 8 bases lay outside the gene matches. Germline CDR1 is SGHRS and CDR2 is YFSETQ. The CDR3 DNA sequence: TGCGCCAGCACTCCCGGGGGGACTAGCGGGTACGAGCAGTACTTC. Translation gives CASTPGGTSGYEQYF. Filled out from reference TRBV5-1 and TRBJ2-7, the complete variable domain reads KAGVTQTPRYLIKTRGQQVTLSCSPISGHRSVSWYQQTPGQGLQFLFEYFSETQRNKGNFPGRFSGRQFSNSRSEMNVSTLELGDSALYLCASTPGGTSGYEQYFGPGTRLTVT.

The chain employs TRBV29-1 and TRBJ2-7; TRBD2 aligns across 15 bases. This CDR3 contains 17 residues. The trim removed 0 bases at V and 4 bases at J, leaving 7 bases unmatched. The germline CDR1 and CDR2 sequences are SQVTM and ANQGSEA. The DNA for the CDR3 is TGCAGCGTTGAAGATCGCTCGGGACTAGCGGGAGGATACGAGCAGTACTTC. Its translation is CSVEDRSGLAGGYEQYF.

The gene calls are TRBV10-2 and TRBJ1-6, with D unresolved. The V end was cut by 2 bases, the J end by 10 bases, with 15 bases between. The CDR3 totals 15 residues. The germline gives CDR1 WSHSY, CDR2 SAAADI. CDR3 nucleotide sequence: TGCGCCAGCAGTGAGACAGCCCCGGGAGGGTCACCCCTCCACTTT. Translating it yields CASSETAPGGSPLHF.

The gene calls are TRBV28 and TRBJ2-7, with D maybe TRBD1 (6 bases). Germline values: CDR1 MDHEN, CDR2 SYDVKM. The ends were cut back, 2 bases at V and 0 bases at J, with 8 bases in the middle. The CDR3 is 14 residues long. The CDR3 DNA reads TGTGCCAGCAGTTTACAGGGGAGCTCCTACGAGCAGTACTTC. It specifies CASSLQGSSYEQYF. Drawing the rest from reference TRBV28 and TRBJ2-7, the complete variable domain is DVKVTQSSRYLVKRTGEKVFLECVQDMDHENMFWYRQDPGLGLRLIYFSYDVKMKEKGDIPEGYSVSREKKERFSLILESASTNQTSMYLCASSLQGSSYEQYFGPGTRLTVT.

The chain links TRBV5-1 to TRBJ2-5; a possible D gene is TRBD2 (6 bases). The V gene lost 4 bases and the J gene lost 4 bases, with 17 bases spanning the gap. This CDR3 has 15 amino acids. Germline-derived CDR1 and CDR2 are SGHRS and YFSETQ. CDR3 bases: TGCGCCAGCAGCACCGCGGAGGGGCGGGGAGAGACCCAGTACTTC. Its protein product is CASSTAEGRGETQYF.

The gene calls are TRBV5-5 and TRBJ2-1, with 8 positions matching TRBD1. The CDR3 length is 13 residues. V lost 4 bases, J lost 7 bases, and 4 bases stayed unmatched. Germline lookup yields CDR1 SGHKS and CDR2 YYEKEE (reference sequence). The DNA of the CDR3 is TGTGCCAGCAGCCCGGGACAGGATAATGAGCAGTTCTTC. It specifies CASSPGQDNEQFF.

The genes are TRBV28 and TRBJ1-2; D ambiguous. V was pared by 4 bases and J by 0 bases, with 9 bases between. CDR1 and CDR2 (germline): MDHEN, SYDVKM. The CDR3 is 14 residues long. The CDR3 sequence is CASSWVGPNYGYTF. The CDR3 bases are TGTGCCAGCAGTTGGGTGGGCCCTAACTATGGCTACACCTTC.

This clone was seen just once. The chain links TRBV5-1 to TRBJ1-2; D is possibly TRBD1 (6 bases). This CDR3 is built from 15 residues. Trimming shortened V by 0 bases and J by 6 bases, and 15 bases separated the two germline ends. From germline, CDR1 is SGHRS and CDR2 YFSETQ. The CDR3, as DNA: TGCGCCAGCAGCTTGGCCGTCACAGGGAGTAATGGCTACACCTTC. It encodes CASSLAVTGSNGYTF. Full variable domain (rest looked up from reference TRBV5-1 and TRBJ1-2): KAGVTQTPRYLIKTRGQQVTLSCSPISGHRSVSWYQQTPGQGLQFLFEYFSETQRNKGNFPGRFSGRQFSNSRSEMNVSTLELGDSALYLCASSLAVTGSNGYTFGSGTRLTVV.

The chain recombines TRBV6-6 with TRBJ2-7; tentatively, D is TRBD1 (6 bases). The CDR3 runs to 15 residues. Germline V lookup: CDR1 MNHNY, CDR2 SVGAGI (reference sequence). V lost 6 bases to trimming and J lost 2 bases, with 17 bases between them. The CDR3, as DNA: TGTGCCAGCAGATTAAAAGGACAGCTTACCTACGAGCAGTACTTC. Translation gives CASRLKGQLTYEQYF.

The genes are TRBV5-6 and TRBJ2-7; no reliable D call. V was trimmed by 4 bases and J by 1 base, leaving 12 bases between them. Germline values: CDR1 SGHDT, CDR2 YYEEEE. This CDR3 is built from 14 residues. CDR3 residues: CASSPVSSSYEQYF. In DNA, the CDR3 is TGTGCCAGCAGCCCAGTCTCGTCGTCCTACGAGCAGTACTTC.

The chain carries TRBV6-1 and TRBJ2-5; 8 bases align to TRBD2. The CDR3 sequence is 17 residues long. The trim removed 2 bases at V and 2 bases at J, leaving 10 bases unmatched. Germline values: CDR1 MNHNS, CDR2 SASEGT. CDR3 coding DNA: TGTGCCAGCAGTGAAACCGGGGGGGCGTGGGGACAAGAGACCCAGTACTTC. Protein: CASSETGGAWGQETQYF.

The rearrangement joins TRBV6-5 to TRBJ1-4, with 10 bases lining up with TRBD1. J gave up 2 bases and V 10 bases, and 7 bases lay outside the gene matches. The germline V gene has CDR1 MNHEY and CDR2 SVGAGI. The CDR3 is 15 amino acids. The CDR3, as DNA: TGTGCCACCCGGGACAGGGGAACGACTAATGAAAAACTGTTTTTT. This codes for CATRDRGTTNEKLFF.

This clone showed up just once. The chain combines TRBV13 with TRBJ2-7; 12 bases fit TRBD2. The CDR3 sequence is 17 residues long. The V gene's germline CDR1 is PRHDT and CDR2 FYEKMQ (reference sequence). V gave up 4 bases and J gave up 6 bases; unmatched junction bases: 13. The CDR3 reads CASSSWRLAGEIVEQYF. CDR3 bases: TGTGCCAGCAGCTCATGGAGACTAGCGGGAGAGATAGTCGAGCAGTACTTC.

Here the CDR3 DNA reads TGTGCCAGCAGTTTATCGATTGTGCGATACGAGCAGTACTTC. It is translated as CASSLSIVRYEQYF. The chain uses TRBV27 and TRBJ2-7, with unresolved D. Germline CDR1 is MNHEY and CDR2 is SMNVEV (reference sequence). V lost 0 bases to trimming and J lost 4 bases, with 10 bases between them. This CDR3 comprises 14 residues.

The CDR3 DNA reads as TGCGCCAGCAGCTTGTCAGGGTCTGGAAACACCATATATTTT. Encoded protein: CASSLSGSGNTIYF. The chain is built from TRBV5-1 and TRBJ1-3; perhaps TRBD1 as D (5 bases). Germline V gene sequence: CDR1 SGHRS, CDR2 YFSETQ. The CDR3 runs 14 residues. The V and J ends lost 1 base and 1 base respectively, with 6 bases between them.